This record looks at one T cell receptor (beta chain) sequence and its context. What it recognizes is unknown. The record originates from a study of radiotherapy plus CTLA-4 blockade in lung cancer. Study-wide results and caveats: Among blood TCR repertoires after radiotherapy plus ipilimumab, tumor-derived clones expanded.

TCRdb's copy holds only in-frame clones and misses some; the assay was immunoSEQ multiplex PCR. Here the sample spans 35,000 to 55,000 clones, about two thirds being singletons. Trimming stripped 2 bases from V and 2 bases from J, with 4 bases between. The germline V gene has CDR1 MDHEN and CDR2 SYDVKM. This CDR3 spans 14 amino acids. The clonotype was recovered from a human donor with non-small cell lung cancer who had a partial response to radiotherapy plus ipilimumab. V is TRBV28 and J is TRBJ2-6; D is undetermined. The sequenced sample was peripheral blood, obtained from a patient treated with radiotherapy plus ipilimumab. As DNA, the CDR3 is TGTGCCAGCAGTTTAGGGCCTGGGGCCAACGTCCTGACTTTC. This gives the protein CASSLGPGANVLTF.